These 9 T cell receptor beta chains originate from one sample sequenced in a study of T cells after yellow fever vaccination. TCRdb recomputed calls from the 5' RACE reads with MiXCR, one row per CDR3 protein. This table has around 340,000 distinct CDR3 sequences, around 12% appearing once. Sequencing used CD4+ T cells sorted from PBMCs, obtained 15 days after the yellow fever booster vaccination. The source of these receptors is a man between 18 and 29 years old who received the YFV17D yellow fever vaccine.

The CDR3 DNA sequence: TGTGCCAGCAGCTTGTGGTCTAGCAGGAACTACGAGCAGTACTTC. Translated: CASSLWSSRNYEQYF. This rearrangement joins TRBV7-2 to TRBJ2-7; a weak D match, TRBD2 (5 bases). Trimming removed 3 bases at V and 3 bases at J, with 15 bases between. The germline V gene encodes CDR1 SGHTA and CDR2 FQGNSA. This CDR3 region has 15 residues.

This chain connects TRBV6-5 to TRBJ2-2; tentatively, D is TRBD1 (5 bases). Per the germline V gene, CDR1 is MNHEY and CDR2 is SVGAGI. The length of the CDR3 is 15 residues. V was clipped by 2 bases and J by 9 bases, with 16 bases between them. CDR3 residues: CASSYGSGLDWELFF. CDR3 in DNA: TGTGCCAGCAGTTACGGTTCAGGGTTGGATTGGGAGCTGTTTTTT.

There are a few counts of this clonotype. The chain couples TRBV2 to TRBJ1-1; no firm D call. From germline, CDR1 is SNHLY and CDR2 FYNNEI. This CDR3 contains 12 residues. Deletions cut 6 bases from V and 4 bases from J, with 9 bases between. The CDR3 region is CASRGRLTEAFF. For the CDR3, the DNA is TGTGCCAGCAGAGGACGGCTCACTGAAGCTTTCTTT.

This clonotype was picked up many times. V is TRBV14 and J is TRBJ2-7; D not certain. Trimming took off 5 bases at V and 6 bases at J, with 17 bases between the two ends. This CDR3 has 14 amino acids. The V gene's germline CDR1 is SGHDN and CDR2 FVKESK. For the CDR3, the DNA is TGTGCCAGCAGCACGAGGCCCAAGCACCCCGAGCAGTACTTC. Its translation: CASSTRPKHPEQYF.

V usage is TRBV19 and J usage is TRBJ2-1, with 12 bases that match TRBD2. Germline CDR1 and CDR2: LNHDA and SQIVND (reference sequence). There are 17 residues in the CDR3. V lost 5 bases to trimming and J lost 5 bases; unmatched junction nucleotides: 10. The CDR3 here is CASSLHPLAGGNNEQFF. CDR3 in DNA: TGTGCCAGTAGTCTCCATCCACTAGCGGGGGGAAACAATGAGCAGTTCTTC. The variable domain in full, with the rest retrieved from reference TRBV19 and TRBJ2-1, is DGGITQSPKYLFRKEGQNVTLSCEQNLNHDAMYWYRQDPGQGLRLIYYSQIVNDFQKGDIAEGYSVSREKKESFPLTVTSAQKNPTAFYLCASSLHPLAGGNNEQFFGPGTRLTVL.

This clonotype was seen more than once but under ten times. The chain combines TRBV6-2 or TRBV6-3 with TRBJ1-1; D is possibly TRBD1 (5 bases). CDR3 size: 14 residues. The germline V gene has CDR1 MNHEY and CDR2 SVGEGT. V was pared by 8 bases and J by 0 bases, with 13 bases between. CDR3 residues: CASGWDYMNTEAFF. DNA for the CDR3: TGTGCCAGCGGCTGGGACTACATGAACACTGAAGCTTTCTTT.

The V call is TRBV7-9, the J call TRBJ1-4; 8 positions match TRBD1. Germline assignment: CDR1 SEHNR and CDR2 FQNEAQ (reference sequence). With V trimmed by 4 bases and J by 4 bases, 8 bases remained unmatched. This CDR3 has 16 residues. CDR3: CASSSSGTGVNEKLFF. The CDR3 nucleotides are TGTGCCAGCAGCTCCTCCGGGACAGGAGTTAATGAAAAACTGTTTTTT.

The sample holds many counts of this clonotype. The chain is built from TRBV6-2 or TRBV6-3 and TRBJ1-1; 7 nucleotides align to TRBD1. In germline, CDR1 is MNHEY, CDR2 SVGEGT. The trim removed 8 bases at V and 4 bases at J, leaving 7 bases unmatched. The CDR3 loop spans 13 amino acids. The CDR3 loop reads CASALQGLTEAFF. CDR3 DNA: TGTGCCAGCGCTTTACAGGGGCTCACTGAAGCTTTCTTT.

This clonotype occurred many times. The chain combines TRBV5-1 with TRBJ2-7; D may be TRBD1 (6 bases). Trimming took off 4 bases at V and 0 bases at J, with 14 bases between the two ends. The CDR3 is made up of 15 amino acids. Germline V gene lookup returns CDR1 SGHRS and CDR2 YFSETQ. CDR3: CASSATGLSSYEQYF. CDR3 nucleotide sequence: TGCGCCAGCAGCGCGACAGGTTTGAGCTCCTACGAGCAGTACTTC. Based on the CDR3 plus reference TRBV5-1 and TRBJ2-7, the full variable domain is KAGVTQTPRYLIKTRGQQVTLSCSPISGHRSVSWYQQTPGQGLQFLFEYFSETQRNKGNFPGRFSGRQFSNSRSEMNVSTLELGDSALYLCASSATGLSSYEQYFGPGTRLTVT.